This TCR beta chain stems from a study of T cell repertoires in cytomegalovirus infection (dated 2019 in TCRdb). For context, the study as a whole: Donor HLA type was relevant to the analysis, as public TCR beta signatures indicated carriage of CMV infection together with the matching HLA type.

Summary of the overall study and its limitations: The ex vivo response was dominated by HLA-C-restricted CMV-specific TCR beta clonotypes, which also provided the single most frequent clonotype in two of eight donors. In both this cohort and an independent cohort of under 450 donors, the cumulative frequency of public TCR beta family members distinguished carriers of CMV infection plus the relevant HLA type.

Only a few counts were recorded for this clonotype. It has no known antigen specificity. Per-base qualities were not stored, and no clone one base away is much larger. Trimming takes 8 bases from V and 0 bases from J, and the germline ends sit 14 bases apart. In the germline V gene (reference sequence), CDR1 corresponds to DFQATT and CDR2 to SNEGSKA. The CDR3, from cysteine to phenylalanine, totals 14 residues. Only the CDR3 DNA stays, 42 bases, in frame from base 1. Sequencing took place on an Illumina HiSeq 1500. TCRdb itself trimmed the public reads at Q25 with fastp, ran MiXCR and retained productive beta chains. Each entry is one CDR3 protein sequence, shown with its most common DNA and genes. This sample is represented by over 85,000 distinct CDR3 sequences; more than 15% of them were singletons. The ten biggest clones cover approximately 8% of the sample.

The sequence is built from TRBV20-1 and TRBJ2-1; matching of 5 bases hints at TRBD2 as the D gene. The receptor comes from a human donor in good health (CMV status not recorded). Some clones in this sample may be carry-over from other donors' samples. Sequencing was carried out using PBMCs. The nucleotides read TGCAGTTCCGAAGGGAGAAGCTCCTACAATGAGCAGTTCTTC. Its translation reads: CSSEGRSSYNEQFF.